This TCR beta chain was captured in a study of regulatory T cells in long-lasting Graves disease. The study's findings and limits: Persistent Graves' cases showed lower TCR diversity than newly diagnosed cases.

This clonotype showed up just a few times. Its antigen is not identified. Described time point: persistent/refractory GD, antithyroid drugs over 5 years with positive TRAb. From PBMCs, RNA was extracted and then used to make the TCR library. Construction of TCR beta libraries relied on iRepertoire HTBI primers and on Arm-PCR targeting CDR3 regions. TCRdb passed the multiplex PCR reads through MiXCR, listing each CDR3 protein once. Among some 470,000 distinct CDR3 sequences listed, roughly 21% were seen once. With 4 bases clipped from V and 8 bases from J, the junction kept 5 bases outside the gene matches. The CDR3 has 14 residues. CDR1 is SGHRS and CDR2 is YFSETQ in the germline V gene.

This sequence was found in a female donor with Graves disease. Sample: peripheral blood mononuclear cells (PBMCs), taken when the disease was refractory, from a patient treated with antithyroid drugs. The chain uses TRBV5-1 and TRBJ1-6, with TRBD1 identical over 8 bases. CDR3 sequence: CASSMDRVDSPLHF. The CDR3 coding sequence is TGCGCCAGCAGCATGGACAGGGTCGATTCACCCCTCCACTTT.